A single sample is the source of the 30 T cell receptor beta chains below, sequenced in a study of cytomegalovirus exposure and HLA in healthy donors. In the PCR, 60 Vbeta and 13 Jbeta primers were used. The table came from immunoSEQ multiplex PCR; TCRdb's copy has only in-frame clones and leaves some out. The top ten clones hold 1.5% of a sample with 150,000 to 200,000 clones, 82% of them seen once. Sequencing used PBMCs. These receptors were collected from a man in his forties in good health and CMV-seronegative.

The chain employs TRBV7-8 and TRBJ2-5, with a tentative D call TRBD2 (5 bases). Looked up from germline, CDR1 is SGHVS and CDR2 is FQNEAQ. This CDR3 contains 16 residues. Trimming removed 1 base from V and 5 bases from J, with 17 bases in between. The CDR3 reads CASSLVPGVAWETQYF. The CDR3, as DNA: TGTGCCAGCAGCTTAGTTCCCGGGGTGGCGTGGGAGACCCAGTACTTC.

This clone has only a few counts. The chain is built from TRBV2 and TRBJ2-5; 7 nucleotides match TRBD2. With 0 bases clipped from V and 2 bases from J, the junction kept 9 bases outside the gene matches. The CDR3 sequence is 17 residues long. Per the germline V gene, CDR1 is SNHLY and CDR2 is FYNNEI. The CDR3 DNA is TGTGCCAGCAGTGAAGCGCTTCTGGGGGGGTTGCAAGAGACCCAGTACTTC. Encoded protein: CASSEALLGGLQETQYF.

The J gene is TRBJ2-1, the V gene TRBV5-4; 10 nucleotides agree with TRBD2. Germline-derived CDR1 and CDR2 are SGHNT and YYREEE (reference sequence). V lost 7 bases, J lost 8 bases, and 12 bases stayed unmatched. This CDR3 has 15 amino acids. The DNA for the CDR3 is TGTGCCAGCTACCACCATAGCGGGGGGAGCTATGAGCAGTTCTTC. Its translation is CASYHHSGGSYEQFF. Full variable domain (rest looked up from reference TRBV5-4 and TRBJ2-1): ETGVTQSPTHLIKTRGQQVTLRCSSQSGHNTVSWYQQALGQGPQFIFQYYREEENGRGNFPPRFSGLQFPNYSSELNVNALELDDSALYLCASYHHSGGSYEQFFGPGTRLTVL.

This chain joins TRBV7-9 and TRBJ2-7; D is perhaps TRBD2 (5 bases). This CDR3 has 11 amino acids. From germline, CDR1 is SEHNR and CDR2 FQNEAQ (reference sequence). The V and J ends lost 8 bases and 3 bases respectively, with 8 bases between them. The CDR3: CASQRDYEQYF. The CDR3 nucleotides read TGTGCCAGCCAACGGGACTACGAGCAGTACTTC.

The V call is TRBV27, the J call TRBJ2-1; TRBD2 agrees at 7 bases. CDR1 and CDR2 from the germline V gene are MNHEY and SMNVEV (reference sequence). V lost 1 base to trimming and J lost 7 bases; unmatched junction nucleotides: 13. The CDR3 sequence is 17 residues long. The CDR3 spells CASSLYAGAPIGNEQFF. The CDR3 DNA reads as TGTGCCAGCAGTTTATATGCGGGAGCACCAATCGGGAATGAGCAGTTCTTC.

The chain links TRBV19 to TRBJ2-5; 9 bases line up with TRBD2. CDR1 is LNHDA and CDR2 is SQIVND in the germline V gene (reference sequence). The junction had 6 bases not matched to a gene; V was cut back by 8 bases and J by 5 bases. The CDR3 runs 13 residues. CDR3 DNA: TGTGCCAGTGGCGGGGGGGCGTGGGAGACCCAGTACTTC. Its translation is CASGGGAWETQYF.

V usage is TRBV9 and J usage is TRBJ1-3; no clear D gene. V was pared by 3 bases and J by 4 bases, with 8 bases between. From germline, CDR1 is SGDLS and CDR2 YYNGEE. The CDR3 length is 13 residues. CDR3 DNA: TGTGCCAGCAGCGCCTCCCCCGGAAACACCATATATTTT. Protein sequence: CASSASPGNTIYF. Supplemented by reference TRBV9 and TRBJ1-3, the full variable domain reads DSGVTQTPKHLITATGQRVTLRCSPRSGDLSVYWYQQSLDQGLQFLIQYYNGEERAKGNILERFSAQQFPDLHSELNLSSLELGDSALYFCASSASPGNTIYFGEGSWLTVV.

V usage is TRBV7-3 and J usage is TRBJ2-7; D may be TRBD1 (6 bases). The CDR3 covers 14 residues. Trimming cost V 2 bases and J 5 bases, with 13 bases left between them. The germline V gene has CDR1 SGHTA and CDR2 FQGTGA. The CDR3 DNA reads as TGTGCCAGCAGCTTAGGGGCAGGGGCCAACGAGCAGTACTTC. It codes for CASSLGAGANEQYF.

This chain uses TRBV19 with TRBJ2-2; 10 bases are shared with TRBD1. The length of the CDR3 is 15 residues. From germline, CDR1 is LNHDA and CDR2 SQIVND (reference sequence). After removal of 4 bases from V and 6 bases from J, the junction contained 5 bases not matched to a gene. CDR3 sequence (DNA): TGTGCCAGTAGTACCGGGACAGGGGTACCCGGGGAGCTGTTTTTT. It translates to CASSTGTGVPGELFF.

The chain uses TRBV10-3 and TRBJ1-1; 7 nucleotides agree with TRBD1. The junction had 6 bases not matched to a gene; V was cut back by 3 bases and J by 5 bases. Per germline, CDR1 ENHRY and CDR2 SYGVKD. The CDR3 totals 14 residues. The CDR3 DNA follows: TGTGCCATCAGTGAAAAGGGGGCTTGGACTGAAGCTTTCTTT. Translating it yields CAISEKGAWTEAFF.

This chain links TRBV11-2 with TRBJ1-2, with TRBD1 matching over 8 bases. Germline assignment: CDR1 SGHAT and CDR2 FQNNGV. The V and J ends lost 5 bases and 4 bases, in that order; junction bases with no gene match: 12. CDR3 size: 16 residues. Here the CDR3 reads CASSPPGTGSRYGYTF. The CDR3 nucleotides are TGTGCCAGCAGCCCGCCTGGGACAGGATCACGCTATGGCTACACCTTC. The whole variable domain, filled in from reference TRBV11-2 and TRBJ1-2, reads EAGVAQSPRYKIIEKRQSVAFWCNPISGHATLYWYQQILGQGPKLLIQFQNNGVVDDSQLPKDRFSAERLKGVDSTLKIQPAKLEDSAVYLCASSPPGTGSRYGYTFGSGTRLTVV.

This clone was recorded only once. This CDR3 is CASSLGAGVNTEAFF. In nucleotides, the CDR3 is TGTGCCAGCAGCTTAGGTGCAGGGGTGAACACTGAAGCTTTCTTT. The chain joins TRBV7-9 to TRBJ1-1; D possibly corresponds to TRBD1 (6 bases). The germline V gene has CDR1 SEHNR and CDR2 FQNEAQ (reference sequence). CDR3 length equals 15 residues. The germline V and J ends were trimmed by 1 base and 0 bases, with 9 bases remaining between them.

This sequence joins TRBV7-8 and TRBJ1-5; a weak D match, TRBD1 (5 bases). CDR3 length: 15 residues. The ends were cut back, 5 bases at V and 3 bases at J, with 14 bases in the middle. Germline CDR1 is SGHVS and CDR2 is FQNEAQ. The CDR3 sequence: CASSPPDRPNQPQHF. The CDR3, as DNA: TGTGCCAGCAGCCCCCCAGACAGACCCAATCAGCCCCAGCATTTT.

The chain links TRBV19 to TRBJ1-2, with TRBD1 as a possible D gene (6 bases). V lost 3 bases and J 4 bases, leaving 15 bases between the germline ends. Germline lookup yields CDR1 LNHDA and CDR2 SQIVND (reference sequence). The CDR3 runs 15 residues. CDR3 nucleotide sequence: TGTGCCAGTAGTATTCTCGGGCAGGGGTTCTATGGCTACACCTTC. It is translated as CASSILGQGFYGYTF.

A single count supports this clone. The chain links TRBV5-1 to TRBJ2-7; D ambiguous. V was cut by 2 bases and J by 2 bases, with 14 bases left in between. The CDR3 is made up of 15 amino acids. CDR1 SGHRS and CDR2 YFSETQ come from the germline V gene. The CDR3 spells CASSFYAEAAYEQYF. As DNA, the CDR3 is TGCGCCAGCAGCTTCTACGCAGAGGCTGCCTACGAGCAGTACTTC.

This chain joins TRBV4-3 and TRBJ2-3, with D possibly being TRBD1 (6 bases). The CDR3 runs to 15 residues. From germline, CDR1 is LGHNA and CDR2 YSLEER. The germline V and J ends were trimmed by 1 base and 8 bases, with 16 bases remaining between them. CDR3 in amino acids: CASSQVSGRGVTQYF. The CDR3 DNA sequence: TGCGCCAGCAGCCAAGTCTCAGGCAGGGGCGTTACGCAGTATTTT.

The CDR3 region has the DNA TGTGCCAGCGGGAGGCAAGGCTACACTGAAGCTTTCTTT. It encodes CASGRQGYTEAFF. The rearrangement joins TRBV28 to TRBJ1-1, with D uncertain. Germline V gene data show CDR1 as MDHEN and CDR2 as SYDVKM. Trimming cost V 8 bases and J 3 bases, with 13 bases left between them. The CDR3 has 13 amino acids.

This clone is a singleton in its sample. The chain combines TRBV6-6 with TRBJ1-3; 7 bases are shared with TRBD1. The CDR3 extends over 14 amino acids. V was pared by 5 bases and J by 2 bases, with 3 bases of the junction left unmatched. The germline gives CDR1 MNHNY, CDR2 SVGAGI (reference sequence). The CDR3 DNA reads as TGTGCCAGCAGTGCGACAGGGACTGGAAACACCATATATTTT. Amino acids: CASSATGTGNTIYF.

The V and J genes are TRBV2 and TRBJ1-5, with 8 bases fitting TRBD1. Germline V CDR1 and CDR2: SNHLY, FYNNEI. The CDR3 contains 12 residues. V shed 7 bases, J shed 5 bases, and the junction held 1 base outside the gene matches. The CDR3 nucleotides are TGTGCCAGCACAGGGGGCGATCAGCCCCAGCATTTT. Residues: CASTGGDQPQHF.

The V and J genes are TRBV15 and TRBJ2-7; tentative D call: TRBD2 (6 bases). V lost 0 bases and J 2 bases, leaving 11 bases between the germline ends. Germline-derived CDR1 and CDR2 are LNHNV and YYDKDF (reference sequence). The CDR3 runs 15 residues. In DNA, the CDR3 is TGTGCCACCAGCAGAGATACGGGGGACCCCTACGAGCAGTACTTC. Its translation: CATSRDTGDPYEQYF.

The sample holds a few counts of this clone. CDR3 sequence: CASSPGLASYEQYF. The CDR3 region has the DNA TGTGCCAGCTCACCGGGACTAGCGTCCTACGAGCAGTACTTC. The chain is built from TRBV18 and TRBJ2-7, with 10 bases lining up with TRBD2. With V trimmed by 3 bases and J by 1 base, 0 bases remained unmatched. The germline V gene encodes CDR1 KGHSH and CDR2 LQKENI. The CDR3 is 14 amino acids.

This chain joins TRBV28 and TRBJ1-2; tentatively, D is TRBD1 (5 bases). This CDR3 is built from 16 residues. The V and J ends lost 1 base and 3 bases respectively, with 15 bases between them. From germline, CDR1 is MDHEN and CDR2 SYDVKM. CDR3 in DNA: TGTGCCAGCAGTTTATATAAGGAGACAGCCTACTATGGCTACACCTTC. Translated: CASSLYKETAYYGYTF.

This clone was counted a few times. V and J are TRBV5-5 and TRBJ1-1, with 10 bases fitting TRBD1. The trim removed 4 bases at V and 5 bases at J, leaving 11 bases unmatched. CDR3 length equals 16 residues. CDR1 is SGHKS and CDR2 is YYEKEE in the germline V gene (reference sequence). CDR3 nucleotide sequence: TGTGCCAGCAGCCGCACCGGACAGGGGGGAAATACTGAAGCTTTCTTT. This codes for CASSRTGQGGNTEAFF.

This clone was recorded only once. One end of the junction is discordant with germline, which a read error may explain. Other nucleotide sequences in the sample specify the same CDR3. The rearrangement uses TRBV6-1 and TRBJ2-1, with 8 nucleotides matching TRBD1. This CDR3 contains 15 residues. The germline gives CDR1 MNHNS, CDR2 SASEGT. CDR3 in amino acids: CASRGTGKFINEQFF. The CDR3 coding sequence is TGTGCCAGCAGGGGGACAGGAAAATTTATCAATGAACAGTTCTTC.

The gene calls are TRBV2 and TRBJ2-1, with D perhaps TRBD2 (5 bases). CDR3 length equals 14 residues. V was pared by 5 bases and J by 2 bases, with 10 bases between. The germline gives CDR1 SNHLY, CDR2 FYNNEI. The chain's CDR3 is CASSLLAPYNEQFF. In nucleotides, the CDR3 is TGTGCCAGCAGTTTGCTAGCCCCCTACAATGAGCAGTTCTTC.

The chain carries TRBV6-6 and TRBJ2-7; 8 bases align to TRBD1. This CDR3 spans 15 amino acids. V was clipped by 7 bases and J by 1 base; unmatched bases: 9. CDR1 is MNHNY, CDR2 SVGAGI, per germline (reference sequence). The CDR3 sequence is CASTPRQGSSYEQYF. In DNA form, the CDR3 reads TGTGCCAGCACCCCCCGACAGGGGTCTTCCTACGAGCAGTACTTC.

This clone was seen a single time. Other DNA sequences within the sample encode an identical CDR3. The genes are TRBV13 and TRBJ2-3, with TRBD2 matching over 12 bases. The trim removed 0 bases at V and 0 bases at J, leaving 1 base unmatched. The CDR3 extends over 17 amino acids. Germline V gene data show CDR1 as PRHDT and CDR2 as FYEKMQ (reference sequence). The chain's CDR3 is CASSLGLAGGSTDTQYF. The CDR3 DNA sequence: TGTGCCAGCAGCTTAGGACTAGCGGGAGGTAGCACAGATACGCAGTATTTT.

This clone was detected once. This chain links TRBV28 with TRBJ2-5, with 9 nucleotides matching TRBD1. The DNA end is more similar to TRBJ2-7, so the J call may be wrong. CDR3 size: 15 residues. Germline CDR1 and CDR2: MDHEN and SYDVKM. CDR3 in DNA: TGTGCCAGCAGCCGAACCGGGACAGGGAATTACGAGCAGTACTTC. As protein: CASSRTGTGNYEQYF.

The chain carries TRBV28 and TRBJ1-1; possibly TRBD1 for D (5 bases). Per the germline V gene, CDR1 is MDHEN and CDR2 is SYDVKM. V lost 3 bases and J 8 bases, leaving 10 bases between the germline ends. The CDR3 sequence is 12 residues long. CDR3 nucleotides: TGTGCCAGCAGTTTTCAGGGATTAGAAGCTTTCTTT. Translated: CASSFQGLEAFF.

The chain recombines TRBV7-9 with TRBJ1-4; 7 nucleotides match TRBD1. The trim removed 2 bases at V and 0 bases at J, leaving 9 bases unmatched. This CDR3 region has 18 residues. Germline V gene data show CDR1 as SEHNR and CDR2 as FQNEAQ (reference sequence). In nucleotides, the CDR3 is TGTGCCAGCAGCTTAAGGGACAGACAAGACGCAACTAATGAAAAACTGTTTTTT. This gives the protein CASSLRDRQDATNEKLFF. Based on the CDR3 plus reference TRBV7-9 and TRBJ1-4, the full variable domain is DTGVSQNPRHKITKRGQNVTFRCDPISEHNRLYWYRQTLGQGPEFLTYFQNEAQLEKSRLLSDRFSAERPKGSFSTLEIQRTEQGDSAMYLCASSLRDRQDATNEKLFFGSGTQLSVL.